These 3 T cell receptor beta chains were sequenced from one sample in a study of T cell repertoires in cytomegalovirus infection. One entry per CDR3 protein results from TCRdb running MiXCR on the reads. The sample lists 400,000 or so distinct CDR3 sequences, approximately 30% occurring once. Input material: PBMCs. Receptors were obtained from a human donor in good health (CMV status not recorded). Some clones in this sample may be carry-over from other donors' samples.

This clonotype was seen at least ten times. The rearrangement links TRBV6-1 to TRBJ2-4, with TRBD2 matching over 15 bases. The J segment lost 0 bases and the V segment lost 1 base, leaving 10 bases of the junction unmatched. CDR3 length equals 21 residues. CDR1 and CDR2 (germline): MNHNS, SASEGT. This chain's CDR3 is CASSEGTSGGATPLAKNIQYF. The CDR3, as DNA: TGTGCCAGCAGTGAAGGGACTAGCGGGGGGGCCACCCCCCTAGCCAAAAACATTCAGTACTTC.

This clonotype was counted ten times or more. The chain has TRBV7-2 and TRBJ2-1; D is uncertain. The CDR3 loop spans 15 amino acids. Trimming pared 1 base from V and 2 bases from J, leaving 9 bases between. Germline lookup yields CDR1 SGHTA and CDR2 FQGNSA. CDR3 residues: CASSLGIPTYNEQFF. DNA of the CDR3: TGTGCCAGCAGCTTAGGTATACCCACCTACAATGAGCAGTTCTTC. The full variable domain, completed using reference TRBV7-2 and TRBJ2-1, is GAGVSQSPSNKVTEKGKDVELRCDPISGHTALYWYRQSLGQGLEFLIYFQGNSAPDKSGLPSDRFSAERTGGSVSTLTIQRTQQEDSAVYLCASSLGIPTYNEQFFGPGTRLTVL.

This clonotype showed up many times. V gene TRBV6-1 combines with J gene TRBJ2-3; no reliable D call. Deletions cut 1 base from V and 4 bases from J, with 9 bases between. The length of the CDR3 is 14 residues. The germline V gene has CDR1 MNHNS and CDR2 SASEGT. DNA of the CDR3: TGTGCCAGCAGTGAAGGTGGTTCCCCAGATACGCAGTATTTT. It specifies CASSEGGSPDTQYF.